One T cell receptor beta chain is described in this entry. This specimen belongs to a study of PD-L1 blockade in urothelial cancer. In the study overall: Analyses were performed on blood at 3 weeks after treatment start (the second dose) and at 6 weeks.

Trimming took 7 bases from V and 3 from J; bases not matched to a gene: 12. The germline CDR1 and CDR2 sequences are MNHEY and SVGAGI. The CDR3 is 15 residues long. Clones were sequenced by immunoSEQ multiplex PCR, and TCRdb holds only the in-frame ones, with some missing. The table shows some 84,000 clones, with roughly 80% occurring only once. This chain joins TRBV6-5 and TRBJ2-7; 7 nucleotides align to TRBD2. The specimen was PBMCs, collected around atezolizumab (anti-PD-L1) treatment. The origin of this receptor is a man aged 70-80 years with urothelial cancer. The chain's CDR3 is CASTKAGPVRYEQYF. In nucleotides, the CDR3 is TGTGCCAGCACTAAAGCGGGGCCAGTACGCTACGAGCAGTACTTC.